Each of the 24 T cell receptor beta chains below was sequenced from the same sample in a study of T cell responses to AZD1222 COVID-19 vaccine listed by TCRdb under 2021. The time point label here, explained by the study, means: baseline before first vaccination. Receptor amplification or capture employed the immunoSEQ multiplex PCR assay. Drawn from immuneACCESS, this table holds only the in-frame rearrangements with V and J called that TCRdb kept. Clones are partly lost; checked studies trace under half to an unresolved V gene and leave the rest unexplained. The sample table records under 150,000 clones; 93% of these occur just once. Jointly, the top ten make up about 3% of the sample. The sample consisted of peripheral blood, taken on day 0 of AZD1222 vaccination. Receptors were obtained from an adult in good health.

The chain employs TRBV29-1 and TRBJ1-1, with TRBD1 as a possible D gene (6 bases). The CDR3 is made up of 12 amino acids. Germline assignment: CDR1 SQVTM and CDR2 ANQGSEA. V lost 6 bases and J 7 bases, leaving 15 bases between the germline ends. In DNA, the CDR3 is TGCAGCGTCGAGAGGGGACACCGTGAAGCTTTCTTT. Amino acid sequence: CSVERGHREAFF.

CDR3 in amino acids: CASRGTTYEQYF. The CDR3 coding sequence is TGTGCCAGCAGAGGAACGACCTACGAGCAGTACTTC. The rearrangement uses TRBV12-3 or TRBV12-4 and TRBJ2-7; D unresolved. The CDR3 contains 12 residues. V shed 6 bases and J shed 2 bases, with 8 bases lying between them.

CDR3 in amino acids: CASSPLRSGPNTGELFF. In nucleotides, the CDR3 is TGTGCCAGCAGCCCGCTCAGATCCGGACCGAACACCGGGGAGCTGTTTTTT. The chain has TRBV14 and TRBJ2-2, with D unresolved. V was clipped by 4 bases and J by 0 bases, with 15 bases between them. Germline CDR1 and CDR2: SGHDN and FVKESK. This CDR3 has 17 amino acids.

CDR3 in DNA: TGTGCCAGCGGCCTGGATTGGACAGACTCTTCTGGCTACACCTTC. Amino acid sequence: CASGLDWTDSSGYTF. This chain links TRBV6-5 with TRBJ1-2, with D perhaps matching TRBD1 (6 bases). The CDR3 has 15 amino acids. V was clipped by 8 bases and J by 7 bases, with 23 bases between them. Germline CDR1 reads MNHEY; CDR2 reads SVGAGI.

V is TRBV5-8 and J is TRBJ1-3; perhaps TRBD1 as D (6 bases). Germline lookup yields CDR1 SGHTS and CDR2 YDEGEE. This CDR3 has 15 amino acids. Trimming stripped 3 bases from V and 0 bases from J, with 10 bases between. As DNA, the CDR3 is TGTGCCAGCAGCTCCGGACAGACCTCTGGAAACACCATATATTTT. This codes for CASSSGQTSGNTIYF.

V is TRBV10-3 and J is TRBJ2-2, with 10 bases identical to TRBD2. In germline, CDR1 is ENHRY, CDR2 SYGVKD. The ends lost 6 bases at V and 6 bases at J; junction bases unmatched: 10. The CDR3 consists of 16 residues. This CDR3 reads CAIRGPAGGSSGELFF. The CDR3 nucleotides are TGTGCCATCAGAGGGCCAGCGGGAGGGAGCTCCGGGGAGCTGTTTTTT.

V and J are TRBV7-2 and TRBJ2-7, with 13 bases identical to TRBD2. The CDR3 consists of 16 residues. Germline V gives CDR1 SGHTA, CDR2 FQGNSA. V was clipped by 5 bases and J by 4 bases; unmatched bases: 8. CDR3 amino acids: CASSRPGLAGLYEQYF. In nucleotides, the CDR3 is TGTGCCAGCAGCCGTCCGGGACTAGCGGGGCTATACGAGCAGTACTTC.

CDR3 nucleotides: TGTGCCTGGAAGGGGGGTGAAAAACTGTTTTTT. Its translation is CAWKGGEKLFF. The rearrangement joins TRBV30 to TRBJ1-4; the D gene is possibly TRBD1 (6 bases). The CDR3 runs to 11 residues. Looked up from germline, CDR1 is GTSNPN and CDR2 is SVGIG (reference sequence). V lost 4 bases and J 7 bases, leaving 7 bases between the germline ends.

In DNA, the CDR3 is TGTGCCAGTAGTGATGGGGTTAACACTGAAGCTTTCTTT. Its translation is CASSDGVNTEAFF. The rearrangement uses TRBV19 and TRBJ1-1; D not certain. From germline, CDR1 is LNHDA and CDR2 SQIVND (reference sequence). The CDR3 is 13 residues long. V lost 5 bases and J lost 2, with 9 bases in between.

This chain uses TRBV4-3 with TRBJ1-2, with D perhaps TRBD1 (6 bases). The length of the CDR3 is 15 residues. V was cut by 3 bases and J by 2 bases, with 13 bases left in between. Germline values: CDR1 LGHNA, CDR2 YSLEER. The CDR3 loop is CASSHGGTLNYGYTF. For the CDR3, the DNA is TGCGCCAGCAGCCATGGGGGGACACTGAACTATGGCTACACCTTC.

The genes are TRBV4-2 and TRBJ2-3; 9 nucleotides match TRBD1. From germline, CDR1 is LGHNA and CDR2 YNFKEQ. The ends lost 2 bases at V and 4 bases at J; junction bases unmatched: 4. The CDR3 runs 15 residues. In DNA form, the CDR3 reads TGTGCCAGCAGCCAAAAGGACAGGGGCCCAGATACGCAGTATTTT. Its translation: CASSQKDRGPDTQYF.

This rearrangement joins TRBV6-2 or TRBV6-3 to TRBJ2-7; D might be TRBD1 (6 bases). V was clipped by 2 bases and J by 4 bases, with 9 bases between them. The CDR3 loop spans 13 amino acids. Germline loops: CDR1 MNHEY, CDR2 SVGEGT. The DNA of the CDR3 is TGTGCCAGCAGTTACGACAGGCGTTACGAGCAGTACTTC. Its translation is CASSYDRRYEQYF.

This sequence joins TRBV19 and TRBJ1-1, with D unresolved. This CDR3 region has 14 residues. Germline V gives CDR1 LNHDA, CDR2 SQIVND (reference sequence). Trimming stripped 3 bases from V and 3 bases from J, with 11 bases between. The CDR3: CASSIGAAYTEAFF. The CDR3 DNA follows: TGTGCCAGTAGTATCGGTGCGGCGTACACTGAAGCTTTCTTT.

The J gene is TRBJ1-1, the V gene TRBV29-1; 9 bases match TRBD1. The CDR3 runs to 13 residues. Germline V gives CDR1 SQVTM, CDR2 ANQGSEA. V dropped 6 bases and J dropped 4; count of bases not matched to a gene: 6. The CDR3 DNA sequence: TGCAGCGTCGCCCAGACAGGGGGCACTGAAGCTTTCTTT. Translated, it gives CSVAQTGGTEAFF.

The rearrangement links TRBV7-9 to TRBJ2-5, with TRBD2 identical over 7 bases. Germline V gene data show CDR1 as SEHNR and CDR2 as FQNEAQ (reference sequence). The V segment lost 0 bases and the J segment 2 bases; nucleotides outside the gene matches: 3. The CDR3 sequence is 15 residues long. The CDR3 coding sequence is TGTGCCAGCAGCTTAGCTGTGGGGGGGCAAGAGACCCAGTACTTC. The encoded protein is CASSLAVGGQETQYF.

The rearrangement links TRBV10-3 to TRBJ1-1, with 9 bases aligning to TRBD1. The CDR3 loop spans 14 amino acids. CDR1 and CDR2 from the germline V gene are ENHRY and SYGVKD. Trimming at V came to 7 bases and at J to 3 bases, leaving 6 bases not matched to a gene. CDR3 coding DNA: TGTGCCATCAAACAGGGGGCGAGAGACACTGAAGCTTTCTTT. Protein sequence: CAIKQGARDTEAFF.

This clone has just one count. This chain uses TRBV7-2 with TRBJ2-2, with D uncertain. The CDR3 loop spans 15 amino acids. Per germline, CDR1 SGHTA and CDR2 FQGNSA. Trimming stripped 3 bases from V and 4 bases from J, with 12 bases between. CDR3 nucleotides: TGTGCCAGCAGCTTGGGGTTTGGCCTCACCGGGGAGCTGTTTTTT. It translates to CASSLGFGLTGELFF.

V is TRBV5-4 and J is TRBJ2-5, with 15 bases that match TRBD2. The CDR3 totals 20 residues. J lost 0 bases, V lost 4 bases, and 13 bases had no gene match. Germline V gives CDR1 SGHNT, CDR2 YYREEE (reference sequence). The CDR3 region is CASSHGLAGGPSVNQETQYF. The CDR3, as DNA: TGTGCCAGCAGCCATGGACTAGCGGGAGGGCCCTCTGTGAACCAAGAGACCCAGTACTTC.

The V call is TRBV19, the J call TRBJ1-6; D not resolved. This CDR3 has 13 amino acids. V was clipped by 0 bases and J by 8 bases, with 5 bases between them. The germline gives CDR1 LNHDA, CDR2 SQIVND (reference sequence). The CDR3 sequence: CASSIDPHSPLHF. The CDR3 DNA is TGTGCCAGTAGTATAGATCCTCATTCACCCCTCCACTTT.

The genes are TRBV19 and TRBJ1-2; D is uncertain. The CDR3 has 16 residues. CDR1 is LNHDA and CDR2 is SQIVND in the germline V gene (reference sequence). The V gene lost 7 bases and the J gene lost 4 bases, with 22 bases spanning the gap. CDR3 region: CASNYLSGLLGYGYTF. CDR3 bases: TGTGCCAGTAATTACCTCTCGGGTCTCCTCGGCTATGGCTACACCTTC.

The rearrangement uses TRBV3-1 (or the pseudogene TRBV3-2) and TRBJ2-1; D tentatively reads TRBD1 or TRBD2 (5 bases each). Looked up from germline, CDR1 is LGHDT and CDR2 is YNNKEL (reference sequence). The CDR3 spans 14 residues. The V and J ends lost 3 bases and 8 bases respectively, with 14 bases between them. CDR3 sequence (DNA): TGTGCCAGCAGCCAGAGGAGTCGGGGCGATGAGCAGTTCTTC. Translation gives CASSQRSRGDEQFF.

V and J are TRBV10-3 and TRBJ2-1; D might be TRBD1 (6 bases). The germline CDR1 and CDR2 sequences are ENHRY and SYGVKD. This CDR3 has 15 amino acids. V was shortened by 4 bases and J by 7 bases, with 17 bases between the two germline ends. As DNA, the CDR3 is TGTGCCATCAGTGGAGGGACAAGGGGAAGGAATGAGCAGTTCTTC. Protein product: CAISGGTRGRNEQFF.

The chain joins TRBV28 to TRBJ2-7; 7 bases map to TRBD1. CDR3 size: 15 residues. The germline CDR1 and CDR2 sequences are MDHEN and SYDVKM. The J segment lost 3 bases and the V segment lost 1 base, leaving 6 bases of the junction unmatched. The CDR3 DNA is TGTGCCAGCAGTTTATTAGTGGACAGGATCTACGAGCAGTACTTC. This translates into CASSLLVDRIYEQYF.

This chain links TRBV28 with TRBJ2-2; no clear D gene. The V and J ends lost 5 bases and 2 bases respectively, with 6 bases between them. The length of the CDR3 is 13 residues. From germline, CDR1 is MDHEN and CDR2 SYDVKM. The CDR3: CASSTVNTGELFF. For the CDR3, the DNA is TGTGCCAGCAGTACAGTAAACACCGGGGAGCTGTTTTTT. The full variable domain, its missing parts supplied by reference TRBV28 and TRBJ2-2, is DVKVTQSSRYLVKRTGEKVFLECVQDMDHENMFWYRQDPGLGLRLIYFSYDVKMKEKGDIPEGYSVSREKKERFSLILESASTNQTSMYLCASSTVNTGELFFGEGSRLTVL.